This entry concerns a single TCR beta chain. These data come from a study of blood T cells in healthy people across ages. For the second PCR, which ran for roughly 6 to 12 cycles, a sample-barcoded 5' primer and a J-beta primer mix were used. TCRdb used MiXCR to reprocess the 5' RACE reads, holding one entry per CDR3 protein. The data hold 850,000 to 1,300,000 distinct CDR3 sequences, with roughly 45% observed a single time. With V trimmed by 1 base and J by 7 bases, 9 bases remained unmatched. This CDR3 has 14 amino acids. The V gene's germline CDR1 is DFQATT and CDR2 SNEGSKA (reference sequence). The chain combines TRBV20-1 with TRBJ2-7, with 8 positions matching TRBD1. Sample: blood. The sequence was obtained from a woman between 55 and 75 years old in good health. CDR3 coding DNA: TGCAGTGCTAGAGCGACAGGGGCCGTGGGAGAGCAGTACTTC. Translation gives CSARATGAVGEQYF.